This entry concerns a single T cell receptor beta chain. Treatment of the sample: around 19 received Ad26.COV2.S at low or high dose, single or two shots; roughly 5 received placebo; per-sample allocation not given. Collection of the samples took place on day 63 after the first injection of vaccine or placebo. Boston hosted the donor, who was an adult aged 18-55 years. The sample originates from a study of Ad26.COV2.S vaccination and SARS-CoV-2 variants. Study-wide background: Among those in the COV1001 Ad26.COV2.S trial arm was the donor.

Assay used: immunoSEQ multiplex PCR; TCRdb lists only in-frame clones, some missing. The data show hundreds of thousands of clones, more than 80% seen once. The V and J ends lost 0 bases and 9 bases respectively, with 6 bases between them. Germline V CDR1 and CDR2: LGHDT, YNNKEL (reference sequence). The CDR3 totals 11 residues. This rearrangement joins TRBV3-1 (or the pseudogene TRBV3-2) to TRBJ2-7; D is unclear. Here the sequenced sample was peripheral blood, taken in a trial of Ad26.COV2.S vaccine versus placebo. The receptor comes from a person between 18 and 60 years old who received the Ad26.COV2.S COVID-19 vaccine or a placebo. DNA of the CDR3: TGTGCCAGCAGCCAAGATCTCTGGCAGTACTTC. Translated, it gives CASSQDLWQYF.